Below, 24 T cell receptor beta chains from the same sample are listed, as sequenced in a study of blood T cell repertoires in COVID-19. TCRdb keeps only in-frame clones here, not all; method: immunoSEQ multiplex PCR. This table holds nearly 70,000 clones, 75% to 95% found once. The specimen sequenced was peripheral blood. These receptors were obtained from a man aged 40-55 years with COVID-19, enrolled during active disease.

The chain's CDR3 is CASSLRTGGIDTQYF. The CDR3 DNA follows: TGTGCCAGCAGCTTGAGGACAGGGGGAATAGATACGCAGTATTTT. The rearrangement uses TRBV5-4 and TRBJ2-3; 10 bases are a match to TRBD1. The CDR3 sequence is 15 residues long. Germline V gene data show CDR1 as SGHNT and CDR2 as YYREEE (reference sequence). After removal of 1 base from V and 5 bases from J, the junction contained 4 bases not matched to a gene.

The CDR3 region has the DNA TGCGCCAGCAGCCAAGTAACCGGGGAAGGTCAGCCCCAGCATTTT. It encodes CASSQVTGEGQPQHF. The genes are TRBV4-1 and TRBJ1-5; D uncertain. The CDR3 consists of 15 residues. Germline loops: CDR1 MGHRA, CDR2 YSYEKL. Trimming removed 1 base from V and 6 bases from J, with 13 bases in between.

V gene TRBV9 combines with J gene TRBJ1-1; D is undetermined. CDR3 size: 13 residues. Per the germline V gene, CDR1 is SGDLS and CDR2 is YYNGEE. V was cut by 0 bases and J by 11 bases, with 14 bases left in between. The CDR3 nucleotides read TGTGCCAGCAGCGTAGCTACTAGGACGGCGGCTTTCTTT. The encoded protein is CASSVATRTAAFF.

The V gene is TRBV3-1 (or the pseudogene TRBV3-2), the J gene TRBJ1-6; the D gene is possibly TRBD1 (6 bases). The germline V and J ends were trimmed by 1 base and 9 bases, with 13 bases remaining between them. In germline, CDR1 is LGHDT, CDR2 YNNKEL (reference sequence). The CDR3 covers 15 residues. This CDR3 reads CASSQGHRVGSPLHF. The CDR3 nucleotides read TGTGCCAGCAGCCAAGGTCACAGGGTTGGTTCACCCCTCCACTTT.

The chain has TRBV4-2 and TRBJ1-5, with TRBD1 matching 7 bases. Looked up from germline, CDR1 is LGHNA and CDR2 is YNFKEQ. The V gene end was trimmed by 0 bases and the J gene end by 7 bases; junction bases not matched to a gene: 6. CDR3 length: 15 amino acids. DNA for the CDR3: TGTGCCAGCAGCCAAGAAGGGGGCCGGGGCCAGCCCCAGCATTTT. Protein sequence: CASSQEGGRGQPQHF.

The rearrangement joins TRBV4-1 to TRBJ2-4; TRBD1 aligns across 9 bases. V lost 0 bases to trimming and J lost 7 bases; unmatched junction nucleotides: 7. Germline V gives CDR1 MGHRA, CDR2 YSYEKL. This CDR3 spans 16 amino acids. CDR3 in DNA: TGCGCCAGCAGCCAAGAGGGAAGGACAGGGGTGAACATTCAGTACTTC. It encodes CASSQEGRTGVNIQYF.

The chain joins TRBV5-1 to TRBJ2-3; D uncertain. The CDR3 consists of 14 residues. CDR1 is SGHRS and CDR2 is YFSETQ in the germline V gene. Trimming cost V 2 bases and J 1 base, with 8 bases left between them. The chain's CDR3 is CASSLSLGTDTQYF. CDR3 in DNA: TGCGCCAGCAGCTTATCACTCGGCACAGATACGCAGTATTTT.

This rearrangement joins TRBV6-5 to TRBJ2-7; TRBD1 matches at 8 bases. The germline V gene has CDR1 MNHEY and CDR2 SVGAGI. V shed 6 bases, J shed 11 bases, and the junction held 9 bases outside the gene matches. This CDR3 region has 12 residues. The CDR3 nucleotides read TGTGCCAGCAGGGACAGGGAAGTCGTCGAGTACTTC. The encoded protein is CASRDREVVEYF.

This chain connects TRBV5-1 to TRBJ1-2; D not certain. Germline V gives CDR1 SGHRS, CDR2 YFSETQ. With 0 bases removed from V and 5 bases from J, the gap between germline ends came to 11 bases. The CDR3 contains 14 residues. Written as DNA, the CDR3 is TGCGCCAGCAGCTTGGCGATGGAGGGATATGGCTACACCTTC. Translation: CASSLAMEGYGYTF.

The chain has TRBV12-2 and TRBJ1-1. TRBV12-2 is a known pseudogene. CDR3 length: 11 residues. CDR3 residues: CASRRGTEAFF. CDR3 nucleotide sequence: TGTGCAAGTCGCAGAGGGACTGAAGCTTTCTTT.

This clone was found a few times. The chain employs TRBV7-9 and TRBJ2-2; D might be TRBD2 (6 bases). CDR3 length equals 17 residues. Germline CDR1 and CDR2: SEHNR and FQNEAQ (reference sequence). The V and J ends lost 0 bases and 5 bases respectively, with 16 bases between them. The CDR3 region is CASSLARLDQRTGELFF. Here the CDR3 DNA reads TGTGCCAGCAGCTTAGCGCGACTAGACCAAAGGACCGGGGAGCTGTTTTTT. The full variable domain, rest sourced from reference TRBV7-9 and TRBJ2-2, is DTGVSQNPRHKITKRGQNVTFRCDPISEHNRLYWYRQTLGQGPEFLTYFQNEAQLEKSRLLSDRFSAERPKGSFSTLEIQRTEQGDSAMYLCASSLARLDQRTGELFFGEGSRLTVL.

Note on this clone: Other DNA sequences in this specimen translate into the identical CDR3. V is TRBV6-1 and J is TRBJ2-3, with TRBD2 identical over 11 bases. From germline, CDR1 is MNHNS and CDR2 SASEGT. This CDR3 spans 17 amino acids. With V trimmed by 2 bases and J by 0 bases, 4 bases remained unmatched. For the CDR3, the DNA is TGTGCCAGCAGTGAAAGGCCTAGCGGGGGGAGCACAGATACGCAGTATTTT. The encoded protein is CASSERPSGGSTDTQYF.

This chain connects TRBV6-5 to TRBJ1-1, with TRBD1 identical over 8 bases. This CDR3 is 12 amino acids long. V lost 6 bases, J lost 10 bases, and 7 bases stayed unmatched. Germline values: CDR1 MNHEY, CDR2 SVGAGI. The CDR3 reads CASRRQGLGAFF. Written as DNA, the CDR3 is TGTGCCAGCAGGAGACAGGGGCTCGGAGCTTTCTTT.

The chain recombines TRBV11-2 with TRBJ2-7; no firm D call. This CDR3 has 12 residues. The V end lost 5 bases, the J end lost 4 bases, and 9 bases lay between the germline ends. Germline CDR1 SGHAT, CDR2 FQNNGV. CDR3 DNA sequence: TGTGCCAGCAGCCCCGGCGGTTACGAGCAGTACTTC. Amino acid sequence: CASSPGGYEQYF.

This chain connects TRBV5-1 to TRBJ1-3; TRBD1 aligns across 7 bases. Germline V gene lookup returns CDR1 SGHRS and CDR2 YFSETQ. V lost 4 bases to trimming and J lost 0 bases; unmatched junction nucleotides: 10. The CDR3 runs to 17 residues. The CDR3 sequence is CASSPRGDSSSGNTIYF. The CDR3 nucleotides are TGCGCCAGCAGCCCGAGGGGGGACAGTTCCTCTGGAAACACCATATATTTT. The variable domain in full, with the rest retrieved from reference TRBV5-1 and TRBJ1-3, is KAGVTQTPRYLIKTRGQQVTLSCSPISGHRSVSWYQQTPGQGLQFLFEYFSETQRNKGNFPGRFSGRQFSNSRSEMNVSTLELGDSALYLCASSPRGDSSSGNTIYFGEGSWLTVV.

The V and J genes are TRBV7-5 and TRBJ1-6; the table's D call, TRBD1, was not checked against the DNA. TRBV7-5 is labeled a pseudogene. The CDR3 length is 15 residues. The CDR3 sequence is CVRSEEEGDNSPLHF. CDR3 nucleotides: TGTGTCAGAAGCGAGGAAGAGGGGGATAATTCACCCCTCCACTTT.

The CDR3 loop is CASRPSGANYNEQFF. The CDR3 coding sequence is TGCGCCAGCAGACCTAGCGGGGCCAATTACAATGAGCAGTTCTTC. J is TRBJ2-1 and V is TRBV5-1; 9 nucleotides line up with TRBD2. The CDR3 is 15 amino acids. J lost 4 bases, V lost 5 bases, and 7 bases had no gene match. Germline V gene data show CDR1 as SGHRS and CDR2 as YFSETQ.

The CDR3 region is CASSPPAGGFTDTQYF. The CDR3, as DNA: TGTGCCAGCTCACCACCGGCAGGGGGGTTCACAGATACGCAGTATTTT. V is TRBV18 and J is TRBJ2-3; a possible D gene is TRBD1 (7 bases). Trimming left V 0 bases short and J 2 bases short, with 12 bases between. The CDR3 has 16 residues. Germline CDR1 is KGHSH and CDR2 is LQKENI.

V usage is TRBV19 and J usage is TRBJ2-2; 8 bases match TRBD1. Germline CDR1 is LNHDA and CDR2 is SQIVND (reference sequence). With 6 bases clipped from V and 6 bases from J, the junction kept 3 bases outside the gene matches. CDR3 length: 13 amino acids. CDR3 sequence: CASSRDRSGELFF. CDR3 bases: TGTGCCAGTAGCCGGGACAGGTCCGGGGAGCTGTTTTTT.

J is TRBJ2-1 and V is TRBV6-4; 7 bases are a match to TRBD1. The CDR3 is made up of 15 amino acids. Germline CDR1 and CDR2: MRHNA and SNTAGT. V shed 5 bases and J 7 bases; nucleotides not matched to a gene: 11. The CDR3 is CASSPTGAPGNEQFF. CDR3 sequence (DNA): TGTGCCAGCAGTCCTACAGGGGCGCCAGGGAATGAGCAGTTCTTC.

This rearrangement joins TRBV12-3 or TRBV12-4 to TRBJ2-3; possibly TRBD1 for D (5 bases). V gave up 2 bases and J gave up 4 bases, with 7 bases separating them. This CDR3 is built from 13 residues. CDR3 coding DNA: TGTGCCAGCAGTTTACTGGGGCCAGATACGCAGTATTTT. This sequence encodes CASSLLGPDTQYF.

The CDR3 region has the DNA TGTGCCAGCAGCTTAGTAGCGGGGGGCTACGAGCAGTACTTC. As protein: CASSLVAGGYEQYF. The chain employs TRBV7-9 and TRBJ2-7, with 10 bases that match TRBD2. The CDR3 has 14 residues. The germline V gene has CDR1 SEHNR and CDR2 FQNEAQ (reference sequence). Trimming cost V 1 base and J 3 bases; bases outside gene matches: 0. Filled out from reference TRBV7-9 and TRBJ2-7, the complete variable domain reads DTGVSQNPRHKITKRGQNVTFRCDPISEHNRLYWYRQTLGQGPEFLTYFQNEAQLEKSRLLSDRFSAERPKGSFSTLEIQRTEQGDSAMYLCASSLVAGGYEQYFGPGTRLTVT.

This clone was seen a single time. V gene TRBV2 combines with J gene TRBJ2-7; 13 positions agree with TRBD2. The junction had 18 bases not matched to a gene; V was cut back by 0 bases and J by 4 bases. The CDR3 is made up of 21 amino acids. Germline CDR1 and CDR2: SNHLY and FYNNEI. CDR3 residues: CASSEALVETSGGPRRYEQYF. The CDR3 nucleotides read TGTGCCAGCAGTGAAGCCTTGGTAGAGACTAGCGGGGGGCCAAGAAGATACGAGCAGTACTTC.

On this clone: Other DNA sequences in the same sample also yield this CDR3. CDR3 DNA: TGTGCCAGCAGCTTCAGGGGTGGAGGATCACCCCTCCACTTT. Residues: CASSFRGGGSPLHF. The V and J genes are TRBV7-9 and TRBJ1-6; TRBD1 is a possible D gene (6 bases). This CDR3 is 14 amino acids long. Trimming removed 3 bases at V and 10 bases at J, with 13 bases between. The V gene's germline CDR1 is SEHNR and CDR2 FQNEAQ (reference sequence).